Presented here are 30 T cell receptor beta chains from one specimen sequenced in a study of regulatory T cells in long-lasting Graves disease. CDR3-region Arm-PCR and iRepertoire HTBI primers produced the TCR beta libraries. TCRdb independently ran MiXCR on the multiplex PCR reads; one entry per CDR3 protein. The top ten hold more than 50% of the sample, which has a few hundred thousand distinct CDR3 sequences, roughly a fifth seen once. Time point defined: persistent/refractory GD, antithyroid drugs over 5 years with positive TRAb. There was RNA extracted from PBMCs, and the TCR library was made from it. Material: peripheral blood mononuclear cells (PBMCs), obtained when the disease was refractory, from a patient treated with antithyroid drugs. Source of these receptors: a female donor with Graves disease.

There are many counts of this clonotype. The J gene is TRBJ1-5, the V gene TRBV28; 8 bases match TRBD1. CDR3 size: 15 residues. Trimming took 5 bases from V and 3 from J; bases not matched to a gene: 6. The germline V gene encodes CDR1 MDHEN and CDR2 SYDVKM. The CDR3 spells CASSRTTGDNQPQHF. In nucleotides, the CDR3 is TGTGCCAGCAGTCGAACGACAGGGGACAATCAGCCCCAGCATTTT. Full variable domain (outside the CDR3, taken from reference TRBV28 and TRBJ1-5): DVKVTQSSRYLVKRTGEKVFLECVQDMDHENMFWYRQDPGLGLRLIYFSYDVKMKEKGDIPEGYSVSREKKERFSLILESASTNQTSMYLCASSRTTGDNQPQHFGDGTRLSIL.

This chain connects TRBV20-1 to TRBJ2-1; tentatively, D is TRBD2 (6 bases). CDR3 length equals 13 residues. With 4 bases removed from V and 5 bases from J, the gap between germline ends came to 12 bases. Germline lookup yields CDR1 DFQATT and CDR2 SNEGSKA (reference sequence). The CDR3 bases are TGCAGTGCTATGCGGGATACTAACAATGAGCAGTTCTTC. It translates to CSAMRDTNNEQFF.

J is TRBJ2-3 and V is TRBV7-9; 7 positions agree with TRBD1. Germline CDR1 is SEHNR and CDR2 is FQNEAQ (reference sequence). The CDR3 extends over 16 amino acids. Losses at the gene ends were 5 bases for V and 2 bases for J; bases not matched to a gene: 10. As DNA, the CDR3 is TGTGCCAGCAGCGCACGACAGGGCGGCTCCACAGATACGCAGTATTTT. Translating it yields CASSARQGGSTDTQYF.

This clonotype was counted only a few times. This chain uses TRBV4-3 with TRBJ2-7; TRBD2 matches at 7 bases. Per the germline V gene, CDR1 is LGHNA and CDR2 is YSLEER. Trimming cost V 0 bases and J 2 bases; bases outside gene matches: 7. The CDR3 spans 16 residues. As DNA, the CDR3 is TGCGCCAGCAGCCAAGATTCCAGCGGGATAACCTACGAGCAGTACTTC. It is translated as CASSQDSSGITYEQYF.

The chain links TRBV20-1 to TRBJ2-2, with no clear D. The CDR3 length is 14 residues. Germline CDR1 and CDR2: DFQATT and SNEGSKA (reference sequence). Trimming stripped 3 bases from V and 4 bases from J, with 12 bases between. CDR3 amino acids: CSASGGPGTGELFF. The CDR3 DNA sequence: TGCAGTGCTAGCGGCGGCCCCGGCACCGGGGAGCTGTTTTTT.

This clonotype appeared a few times. The V and J genes are TRBV25-1 and TRBJ1-1, with D perhaps matching TRBD1 (6 bases). The CDR3 covers 15 residues. The V and J ends lost 4 bases and 1 base respectively, with 13 bases between them. Per the germline V gene, CDR1 is MGHDK and CDR2 is SYGVNS. CDR3 in DNA: TGTGCCAGCAGTGGATCCGGGGGCGCGAACACTGAAGCTTTCTTT. Translating it yields CASSGSGGANTEAFF.

This clonotype was seen repeatedly, ten times or more. The genes are TRBV2 and TRBJ2-1; D is ambiguous. V was pared by 6 bases and J by 2 bases, with 5 bases between. CDR1 and CDR2 (germline): SNHLY, FYNNEI. CDR3 length: 12 amino acids. The CDR3 sequence is CASRQTYNEQFF. Written as DNA, the CDR3 is TGTGCCAGCAGGCAGACCTACAATGAGCAGTTCTTC. The full variable domain, with the rest looked up from reference TRBV2 and TRBJ2-1, is EPEVTQTPSHQVTQMGQEVILRCVPISNHLYFYWYRQILGQKVEFLVSFYNNEISEKSEIFDDQFSVERPDGSNFTLKIRSTKLEDSAMYFCASRQTYNEQFFGPGTRLTVL.

The table lists this clonotype with a few counts. The rearrangement uses TRBV20-1 and TRBJ2-5; D is undetermined. Germline V gene sequence: CDR1 DFQATT, CDR2 SNEGSKA (reference sequence). The V end was cut by 3 bases, the J end by 2 bases, with 10 bases between. The CDR3 runs to 13 residues. The CDR3: CSASRSIQETQYF. The DNA of the CDR3 is TGCAGTGCTAGTCGTTCCATACAAGAGACCCAGTACTTC.

The chain uses TRBV3-1 and TRBJ1-1; 7 nucleotides agree with TRBD1. V trimming: 4 bases; J trimming: 4 bases; junction bases outside the gene matches: 6. Germline CDR1 is LGHDT and CDR2 is YNNKEL (reference sequence). CDR3 length: 14 amino acids. The CDR3 sequence: CASSRGGQLTEAFF. CDR3 bases: TGTGCCAGCAGCCGAGGGGGACAGCTCACTGAAGCTTTCTTT.

In this sample, this clonotype turned up a few times. The V and J genes are TRBV20-1 and TRBJ1-1, with D unclear. The germline V gene has CDR1 DFQATT and CDR2 SNEGSKA (reference sequence). The CDR3 spans 13 residues. The V and J ends lost 3 bases and 4 bases respectively, with 12 bases between them. Here the CDR3 DNA reads TGCAGTGCTAGCTTAGGGAGGGTCACTGAAGCTTTCTTT. Protein: CSASLGRVTEAFF.

The table lists this clonotype with a few counts. V is TRBV9 and J is TRBJ1-6; D gene unclear. The V end was cut by 3 bases, the J end by 10 bases, with 20 bases between. The germline V gene encodes CDR1 SGDLS and CDR2 YYNGEE. This CDR3 contains 16 residues. CDR3 nucleotide sequence: TGTGCCAGCAGCGCCCTCCAGTCCTCGTCCGAGTCACCCCTCCACTTT. Its translation: CASSALQSSSESPLHF.

This clonotype has a count of ten or more. The V gene is TRBV28, the J gene TRBJ1-4; D unclear. There are 14 residues in the CDR3. The V and J ends lost 3 bases and 0 bases respectively, with 5 bases between them. Germline lookup yields CDR1 MDHEN and CDR2 SYDVKM. The CDR3 sequence: CASSLYATNEKLFF. CDR3 DNA sequence: TGTGCCAGCAGTTTGTATGCAACTAATGAAAAACTGTTTTTT.

There are many counts of this clonotype. The genes are TRBV2 and TRBJ1-6, with TRBD1 matching 8 bases. Trimming removed 1 base from V and 7 bases from J; junction bases left unmatched: 12. The length of the CDR3 is 18 residues. The germline CDR1 and CDR2 sequences are SNHLY and FYNNEI. The CDR3 nucleotides are TGTGCCAGCAGTGAAGAACGCTGGATGACAGGGGACAATTCACCCCTCCACTTT. Translated, it gives CASSEERWMTGDNSPLHF.

The table lists this clonotype with many counts. The rearrangement joins TRBV2 to TRBJ1-2; 7 bases fit TRBD1. CDR1 is SNHLY, CDR2 FYNNEI, per germline. CDR3 length: 14 residues. Losses at the gene ends were 5 bases for V and 3 bases for J; bases not matched to a gene: 6. The CDR3 sequence: CASSLGTDYYGYTF. The CDR3 nucleotides read TGTGCCAGCAGTCTCGGGACAGACTACTATGGCTACACCTTC.

This clonotype was observed many times. This chain connects TRBV6-1 to TRBJ2-5, with TRBD1 matching over 8 bases. The germline gives CDR1 MNHNS, CDR2 SASEGT. V was clipped by 1 base and J by 5 bases; unmatched bases: 6. This CDR3 contains 15 residues. CDR3 DNA: TGTGCCAGCAGTGAAGGGACAGGGCCGTGGGAGACCCAGTACTTC. It specifies CASSEGTGPWETQYF.

This clonotype was observed a handful of times. V gene TRBV29-1 combines with J gene TRBJ2-2; tentatively, D is TRBD1 (6 bases). Per germline, CDR1 SQVTM and CDR2 ANQGSEA. The germline V and J ends were trimmed by 3 bases and 4 bases, with 12 bases remaining between them. The CDR3 consists of 14 residues. The CDR3 DNA is TGCAGCGTTGAGGTTCAGGGGAGCACCGGGGAGCTGTTTTTT. The encoded protein is CSVEVQGSTGELFF.

This chain joins TRBV30 and TRBJ2-7; TRBD1 matches at 8 bases. The germline V gene has CDR1 GTSNPN and CDR2 SVGIG (reference sequence). The V and J ends lost 4 bases and 1 base, in that order; junction bases with no gene match: 6. The CDR3 is 14 amino acids. In DNA, the CDR3 is TGTGCCTGGATGAGGGGACAGGAATCCTACGAGCAGTACTTC. It specifies CAWMRGQESYEQYF.

DNA of the CDR3: TGTGCCAGCAGTGCCCTAGGCCCCGTCTATGGCTACACCTTC. The encoded protein is CASSALGPVYGYTF. The rearrangement uses TRBV6-2 or TRBV6-3 and TRBJ1-2; no clear D gene. The CDR3 has 14 amino acids. The germline V gene encodes CDR1 MNHEY and CDR2 SVGEGT. V was shortened by 5 bases and J by 4 bases, with 14 bases between the two germline ends.

CDR3 in DNA: TGTGCCAGCAGGAGGGGTAACACCATATATTTT. It codes for CASRRGNTIYF. This sequence joins TRBV27 and TRBJ1-3; tentative D call: TRBD1 (5 bases). From germline, CDR1 is MNHEY and CDR2 SMNVEV (reference sequence). This CDR3 is 11 amino acids long. V dropped 6 bases and J dropped 7 bases, with 7 bases sitting between them.

This clonotype was counted ten times or more. The chain carries TRBV6-5 and TRBJ2-7; 9 bases fit TRBD1. This CDR3 has 14 amino acids. Germline CDR1 reads MNHEY; CDR2 reads SVGAGI. V was clipped by 2 bases and J by 5 bases; unmatched bases: 4. CDR3 sequence: CASSYLRTGDEQYF. In nucleotides, the CDR3 is TGTGCCAGCAGTTACCTCAGGACAGGGGACGAGCAGTACTTC.

This clonotype was seen only a few times. The gene calls are TRBV6-2 or TRBV6-3 and TRBJ1-1; D gene ambiguous. The V gene's germline CDR1 is MNHEY and CDR2 SVGEGT. The CDR3 runs 13 residues. Trimming shortened V by 2 bases and J by 5 bases, and 9 bases separated the two germline ends. The CDR3 sequence: CASSYGRRTEAFF. CDR3 DNA sequence: TGTGCCAGCAGTTACGGGCGGAGGACTGAAGCTTTCTTT.

This clonotype was seen at least ten times. The chain joins TRBV7-2 to TRBJ1-6; no firm D call. V lost 1 base and J 6 bases, leaving 7 bases between the germline ends. From germline, CDR1 is SGHTA and CDR2 FQGNSA. The CDR3 spans 14 residues. In nucleotides, the CDR3 is TGTGCCAGCAGCTTAGATGGCAGTAATTCACCCCTCCACTTT. Translating it yields CASSLDGSNSPLHF.

In its sample, this clonotype was seen many times. The genes are TRBV12-3 or TRBV12-4 and TRBJ1-6; 7 positions agree with TRBD1. The CDR3 is 18 residues long. J lost 10 bases, V lost 3 bases, and 18 bases had no gene match. CDR3 in DNA: TGTGCCAGCAGTTTTTCCCCACCGACAGGGAAAGTTAGCTCACCCCTCCACTTT. Amino acid sequence: CASSFSPPTGKVSSPLHF.

In its sample, this clonotype was seen a few times. A much bigger clone sits one base away, suggesting this may be a read error. This rearrangement joins TRBV6-1 to TRBJ2-7; 8 bases are shared with TRBD1. CDR1 is MNHNS and CDR2 is SASEGT in the germline V gene. The V and J ends lost 4 bases and 2 bases, in that order; junction bases with no gene match: 4. The CDR3 consists of 14 residues. The CDR3 protein is CASSAVTGAYEQYF. In DNA form, the CDR3 reads TGTGCCAGCAGTGCCGTGACAGGGGCCTACGAGCAGTACTTC.

This clonotype was detected ten times or more. This chain links TRBV27 with TRBJ1-1; tentatively, D is TRBD1 (6 bases). The CDR3 is 15 residues long. Trimming shortened V by 5 bases and J by 2 bases, and 15 bases separated the two germline ends. Per the germline V gene, CDR1 is MNHEY and CDR2 is SMNVEV (reference sequence). The CDR3 nucleotides are TGTGCCAGCAGTCCCTCGGACAGTCTCAACACTGAAGCTTTCTTT. Protein: CASSPSDSLNTEAFF.

Only a few counts were recorded for this clonotype. The chain carries TRBV19 and TRBJ2-7; 9 nucleotides align to TRBD1. The CDR3 is 16 amino acids. V dropped 6 bases and J dropped 2; count of bases not matched to a gene: 11. The germline V gene encodes CDR1 LNHDA and CDR2 SQIVND (reference sequence). The CDR3 sequence is CASRQASGTGPYEQYF. DNA for the CDR3: TGTGCCAGTAGACAGGCATCCGGGACAGGGCCCTACGAGCAGTACTTC.

The V gene is TRBV20-1, the J gene TRBJ1-6, with a possible D match to TRBD1 (6 bases). CDR1 DFQATT and CDR2 SNEGSKA come from the germline V gene (reference sequence). The V and J ends lost 5 bases and 5 bases respectively, with 13 bases between them. This CDR3 has 14 amino acids. Here the CDR3 DNA reads TGCAGTGCTTCCCAGGGGTTAGATAATTCACCCCTCCACTTT. It yields the protein CSASQGLDNSPLHF.

This clonotype was observed many times. The CDR3: CASMTSNYGYTF. For the CDR3, the DNA is TGTGCCAGCATGACCTCTAACTATGGCTACACCTTC. The gene calls are TRBV28 and TRBJ1-2; D is undetermined. This CDR3 spans 12 amino acids. The V gene lost 7 bases and the J gene lost 0 bases, with 6 bases spanning the gap. Germline CDR1 and CDR2: MDHEN and SYDVKM.

Notes on this clonotype: A read error may explain this, as a much larger clone is one base away. The CDR3 reads CASSSTGRGTQYF. For the CDR3, the DNA is TGTGCCAGCAGCTCAACCGGGCGGGGGACCCAGTACTTC. The chain is built from TRBV7-3 and TRBJ2-5, with a tentative D call TRBD2 (6 bases). Per the germline V gene, CDR1 is SGHTA and CDR2 is FQGTGA. CDR3 length: 13 residues. Deletions cut 4 bases from V and 7 bases from J, with 13 bases between.

V usage is TRBV6-2 or TRBV6-3 and J usage is TRBJ1-2; D unresolved. The CDR3 has 14 residues. The germline V gene has CDR1 MNHEY and CDR2 SVGEGT. V was pared by 0 bases and J by 2 bases, with 7 bases between. The chain's CDR3 is CASSYSRSNYGYTF. For the CDR3, the DNA is TGTGCCAGCAGTTACTCGAGGAGCAACTATGGCTACACCTTC.